Below are 3 T cell receptor beta chains sequenced from a single sample in a study of shared clonotypes between healthy human individuals. The data were produced by immunoSEQ multiplex PCR, yet TCRdb's version contains in-frame clones alone and is incomplete. This sample yields around 990,000 clones, of which approximately 80% are seen a single time; 0.7% to 0.95% belongs to the top ten. Sample: memory CD4+ T cells from PBMCs. Subset described: CD45RA-negative fraction. The receptors here all came from a man aged 18 to 30 in good health. Some clones in this sample may be carry-over from other donors' samples.

The chain recombines TRBV9 with TRBJ1-5, with TRBD1 matching 9 bases. V gave up 4 bases and J gave up 10 bases; unmatched junction bases: 6. Germline V gives CDR1 SGDLS, CDR2 YYNGEE. This CDR3 comprises 13 residues. CDR3 in DNA: TGTGCCAGCAGCCCACAGGGGGCGCATCCCCAGCATTTT. It yields the protein CASSPQGAHPQHF.

With respect to this clone: Other DNA sequences in this sample translate to the same CDR3. The chain combines TRBV7-2 with TRBJ2-1; TRBD2 matches 9 bases. The CDR3 runs 15 residues. V lost 5 bases, J lost 4 bases, and 6 bases stayed unmatched. Germline V CDR1 and CDR2: SGHTA, FQGNSA. The CDR3 nucleotides read TGTGCCAGCAGCCGTCTGGCGGGAGGGTACAATGAGCAGTTCTTC. Amino acids: CASSRLAGGYNEQFF.

This clone has just a few counts. The V gene is TRBV4-1, the J gene TRBJ2-4; D perhaps matches TRBD1 (6 bases). V dropped 1 base and J dropped 7 bases, with 11 bases sitting between them. The length of the CDR3 is 14 residues. Germline CDR1 MGHRA, CDR2 YSYEKL. CDR3 DNA sequence: TGCGCCAGCAGCCAAGTGGGGGCAGGTAACATTCAGTACTTC. Translation gives CASSQVGAGNIQYF.